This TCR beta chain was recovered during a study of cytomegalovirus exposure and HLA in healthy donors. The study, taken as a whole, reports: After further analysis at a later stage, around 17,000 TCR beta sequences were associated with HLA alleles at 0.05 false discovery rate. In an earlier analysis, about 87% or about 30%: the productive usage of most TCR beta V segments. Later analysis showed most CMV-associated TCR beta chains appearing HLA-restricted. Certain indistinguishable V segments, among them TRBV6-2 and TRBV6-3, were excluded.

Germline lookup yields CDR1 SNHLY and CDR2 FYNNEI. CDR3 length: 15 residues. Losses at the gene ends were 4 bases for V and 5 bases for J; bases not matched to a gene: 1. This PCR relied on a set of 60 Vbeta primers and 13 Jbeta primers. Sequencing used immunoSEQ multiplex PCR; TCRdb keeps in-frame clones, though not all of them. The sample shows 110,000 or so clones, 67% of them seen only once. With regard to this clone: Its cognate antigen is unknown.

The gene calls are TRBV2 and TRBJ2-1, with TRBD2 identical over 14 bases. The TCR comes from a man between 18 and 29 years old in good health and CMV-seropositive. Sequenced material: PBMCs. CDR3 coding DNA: TGTGCCAGCAGTGCGGGACTAGCGGGGGACAATGAGCAGTTCTTC. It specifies CASSAGLAGDNEQFF.